The clone carrying this TCR beta chain was seen repeatedly, ten times or more. The sample comes from a study of T cells in Graves' hyperthyroidism and ophthalmopathy. V gave up 6 bases and J gave up 3 bases, with 12 bases separating them. This CDR3 contains 13 residues. Germline values: CDR1 MNHNS, CDR2 SASEGT. It was RNA transcripts that yielded the amplified TCR beta CDR3 regions. Initially, a first-round RT-PCR of the TCR CDR3 employed the HTBI primer set. Each CDR3 protein gets one entry after TCRdb re-called the multiplex PCR reads with MiXCR. Counted here are under 650,000 distinct CDR3 sequences, 15% to 20% occurring once; the ten biggest clones make up 3% to 4.5%.

The clonotype was recovered from a woman under 40 with Graves' hyperthyroidism. The chain is built from TRBV6-1 and TRBJ2-7, with D tentatively TRBD1 or TRBD2 (5 bases each). The source material was blood. The CDR3 is CASRGTDYYEQYF. The CDR3 DNA follows: TGTGCCAGCAGGGGGACGGATTACTACGAGCAGTACTTC.